Presented here are 20 T cell receptor beta chains from one specimen sequenced in a study of radiotherapy plus CTLA-4 blockade in lung cancer. Assay used: immunoSEQ multiplex PCR; TCRdb lists only in-frame clones, some missing. Of approximately 39,000 clones detected, 72% appear once; the ten largest clones hold 9.5% to 13%. The starting material was peripheral blood, obtained from a patient treated with radiotherapy plus ipilimumab. These receptors all stem from a human donor with non-small cell lung cancer who had stable disease on radiotherapy plus ipilimumab.

The V call is TRBV7-2, the J call TRBJ2-3; 9 nucleotides line up with TRBD2. Trimming at V came to 0 bases and at J to 3 bases, leaving 7 bases not matched to a gene. In germline, CDR1 is SGHTA, CDR2 FQGNSA. The CDR3 runs to 17 residues. The CDR3 DNA follows: TGTGCCAGCAGCTTAGCAGGGGCGGGGGGGCGAACAGATACGCAGTATTTT. As protein: CASSLAGAGGRTDTQYF.

This clone has more than one count but fewer than ten. V gene TRBV4-2 combines with J gene TRBJ2-1; 9 bases fit TRBD2. Germline trimming cut 4 bases from V and 3 bases from J; bases unmatched to any gene: 7. The CDR3 runs to 16 residues. The V gene's germline CDR1 is LGHNA and CDR2 YNFKEQ. CDR3 region: CASSPGAGGLYNEQFF. As DNA, the CDR3 is TGTGCCAGCAGCCCCGGGGCGGGGGGGCTCTACAATGAGCAGTTCTTC.

V gene TRBV11-2 combines with J gene TRBJ2-5, with TRBD1 matching over 8 bases. The CDR3 contains 17 residues. Trimming removed 3 bases from V and 1 base from J; junction bases left unmatched: 10. CDR1 SGHAT and CDR2 FQNNGV come from the germline V gene. CDR3 nucleotides: TGTGCCAGCAGCTTCGGCACGCTACAGGGGGGCCAAGAGACCCAGTACTTC. Translating gives CASSFGTLQGGQETQYF.

This chain links TRBV2 with TRBJ1-2; maybe TRBD1 (6 bases). Per the germline V gene, CDR1 is SNHLY and CDR2 is FYNNEI. With 4 bases removed from V and 3 bases from J, the gap between germline ends came to 12 bases. The CDR3 covers 14 residues. CDR3 protein: CASSVNSGDYGYTF. The CDR3, as DNA: TGTGCCAGCAGTGTTAACTCAGGGGACTATGGCTACACCTTC.

This clone has just one count. This chain links TRBV19 with TRBJ2-6; D gene uncertain. The CDR3 contains 14 residues. The germline V gene encodes CDR1 LNHDA and CDR2 SQIVND (reference sequence). The ends were cut back, 7 bases at V and 0 bases at J, with 7 bases in the middle. CDR3 loop: CASISLSGANVLTF. The DNA for the CDR3 is TGTGCCAGTATATCTCTCTCTGGGGCCAACGTCCTGACTTTC. The whole variable domain, filled in from reference TRBV19 and TRBJ2-6, reads DGGITQSPKYLFRKEGQNVTLSCEQNLNHDAMYWYRQDPGQGLRLIYYSQIVNDFQKGDIAEGYSVSREKKESFPLTVTSAQKNPTAFYLCASISLSGANVLTFGAGSRLTVL.

CDR3 region: CASSLGLGGGPTDTQYF. Written as DNA, the CDR3 is TGTGCCAGCAGCTTAGGACTTGGCGGGGGGCCCACAGATACGCAGTATTTT. The V gene is TRBV11-3, the J gene TRBJ2-3; 8 bases map to TRBD2. Germline-derived CDR1 and CDR2 are SGHNT and YENEEA. The CDR3 contains 17 residues. Trimming at V came to 1 base and at J to 2 bases, leaving 8 bases not matched to a gene.

The V gene is TRBV5-1, the J gene TRBJ1-4; 7 nucleotides line up with TRBD1. Germline V gene sequence: CDR1 SGHRS, CDR2 YFSETQ. The V gene end was trimmed by 4 bases and the J gene end by 6 bases; junction bases not matched to a gene: 6. CDR3 length: 14 amino acids. This chain's CDR3 is CASSRGTEDEKLFF. DNA of the CDR3: TGCGCCAGCAGCCGGGGGACAGAAGATGAAAAACTGTTTTTT.

The chain carries TRBV9 and TRBJ1-1, with 11 bases fitting TRBD1. The CDR3 is 17 amino acids. Trimming at V came to 0 bases and at J to 3 bases, leaving 7 bases not matched to a gene. Germline V CDR1 and CDR2: SGDLS, YYNGEE. The CDR3 bases are TGTGCCAGCAGCGTAGTAAAGGGGACAGGGGGGGACACTGAAGCTTTCTTT. Residues: CASSVVKGTGGDTEAFF.

The V and J genes are TRBV11-2 and TRBJ1-6; no clear D gene. The CDR3 runs 17 residues. V was pared by 3 bases and J by 0 bases, with 12 bases between. The germline V gene encodes CDR1 SGHAT and CDR2 FQNNGV. This CDR3 is CASSLEEGISYNSPLHF. CDR3 sequence (DNA): TGTGCCAGCAGCTTGGAGGAGGGAATCTCCTATAATTCACCCCTCCACTTT.

The gene calls are TRBV5-1 and TRBJ2-7; D perhaps matches TRBD1 (5 bases). The CDR3 has 11 residues. Trimming cost V 7 bases and J 3 bases, with 8 bases left between them. CDR1 and CDR2 (germline): SGHRS, YFSETQ. CDR3 bases: TGCGCCAGCGGGCAGGGCTACGAGCAGTACTTC. Amino acids: CASGQGYEQYF.

The J gene is TRBJ1-3, the V gene TRBV30, with a possible D match to TRBD1 (6 bases). V was trimmed by 4 bases and J by 2 bases, leaving 15 bases between them. Germline lookup yields CDR1 GTSNPN and CDR2 SVGIG (reference sequence). CDR3 length: 15 amino acids. DNA of the CDR3: TGTGCCTGGATCCTACAAGGGGGTCCTGGAAACACCATATATTTT. It yields the protein CAWILQGGPGNTIYF.

This chain connects TRBV7-6 to TRBJ2-7, with D maybe TRBD1 (5 bases). The CDR3 consists of 14 residues. Trimming stripped 2 bases from V and 5 bases from J, with 13 bases between. Germline values: CDR1 SGHVS, CDR2 FNYEAQ. The CDR3 DNA is TGTGCCAGCAGCTTAATCAAGGGGTTGCACGAGCAGTACTTC. Its translation: CASSLIKGLHEQYF. The whole variable domain, filled in from reference TRBV7-6 and TRBJ2-7, reads GAGVSQSPRYKVTKRGQDVALRCDPISGHVSLYWYRQALGQGPEFLTYFNYEAQQDKSGLPNDRFSAERPEGSISTLTIQRTEQRDSAMYRCASSLIKGLHEQYFGPGTRLTVT.

The genes are TRBV7-9 and TRBJ2-7; D gene unclear. V was cut by 2 bases and J by 6 bases, with 8 bases left in between. This CDR3 has 12 residues. Germline CDR1 is SEHNR and CDR2 is FQNEAQ (reference sequence). The CDR3 protein is CASSLLGSEQYF. CDR3 in DNA: TGTGCCAGCAGCTTACTGGGCTCCGAGCAGTACTTC.

The V call is TRBV7-6, the J call TRBJ2-7, with 8 positions matching TRBD2. V lost 1 base to trimming and J lost 4 bases; unmatched junction nucleotides: 18. The germline V gene has CDR1 SGHVS and CDR2 FNYEAQ. The CDR3 contains 19 residues. In DNA, the CDR3 is TGTGCCAGCAGCTTAGGGGGCCCCCGGGTAGCGGGGCCAGGATACGAGCAGTACTTC. Its protein is CASSLGGPRVAGPGYEQYF.

The chain links TRBV7-3 to TRBJ1-1; D ambiguous. The CDR3 contains 14 residues. Germline V CDR1 and CDR2: SGHTA, FQGTGA. V was trimmed by 5 bases and J by 0 bases, leaving 10 bases between them. The CDR3 DNA reads as TGTGCCAGCAGCCCGGGGATCATGAACACTGAAGCTTTCTTT. Amino acids: CASSPGIMNTEAFF.

The gene calls are TRBV6-6 and TRBJ1-5; TRBD1 might be the D (6 bases). The CDR3 runs 16 residues. V lost 5 bases and J lost 5, with 19 bases in between. Germline assignment: CDR1 MNHNY and CDR2 SVGAGI (reference sequence). CDR3 protein: CASSTRRGGPDQPQHF. As DNA, the CDR3 is TGTGCCAGCAGTACCCGGAGGGGGGGCCCGGATCAGCCCCAGCATTTT.

The rearrangement uses TRBV30 and TRBJ1-4; D ambiguous. Germline loops: CDR1 GTSNPN, CDR2 SVGIG (reference sequence). The CDR3 totals 11 residues. V was clipped by 2 bases and J by 6 bases, with 4 bases between them. CDR3 sequence (DNA): TGTGCCTGGAGTCCTCATGAAAAACTGTTTTTT. It codes for CAWSPHEKLFF.

This chain joins TRBV11-3 and TRBJ2-5; D might be TRBD1 (6 bases). CDR3 size: 15 residues. CDR1 SGHNT and CDR2 YENEEA come from the germline V gene. V was clipped by 2 bases and J by 5 bases, with 15 bases between them. The CDR3 nucleotides read TGTGCCAGCAGCTTATCAGGACAGTGGAAGGAGACCCAGTACTTC. This gives the protein CASSLSGQWKETQYF.

The sample holds a few counts of this clone. CDR3 nucleotide sequence: TGTGCCAGCTCACCAGGGACAGGGATGAACACTGAAGCTTTCTTT. The encoded protein is CASSPGTGMNTEAFF. The V call is TRBV18, the J call TRBJ1-1; TRBD1 matches 9 bases. The CDR3 consists of 15 residues. The germline CDR1 and CDR2 sequences are KGHSH and LQKENI. V shed 2 bases and J 0 bases; nucleotides not matched to a gene: 1.

This clone is termed medium-sized. The chain carries TRBV5-6 and TRBJ1-6, with 9 bases fitting TRBD1. In germline, CDR1 is SGHDT, CDR2 YYEEEE. The CDR3 is made up of 18 amino acids. The trim removed 0 bases at V and 6 bases at J, leaving 10 bases unmatched. In DNA form, the CDR3 reads TGTGCCAGCAGCTTGGTCAGGGGACAGGGATTCCGTAATTCACCCCTCCACTTT. Translation: CASSLVRGQGFRNSPLHF.